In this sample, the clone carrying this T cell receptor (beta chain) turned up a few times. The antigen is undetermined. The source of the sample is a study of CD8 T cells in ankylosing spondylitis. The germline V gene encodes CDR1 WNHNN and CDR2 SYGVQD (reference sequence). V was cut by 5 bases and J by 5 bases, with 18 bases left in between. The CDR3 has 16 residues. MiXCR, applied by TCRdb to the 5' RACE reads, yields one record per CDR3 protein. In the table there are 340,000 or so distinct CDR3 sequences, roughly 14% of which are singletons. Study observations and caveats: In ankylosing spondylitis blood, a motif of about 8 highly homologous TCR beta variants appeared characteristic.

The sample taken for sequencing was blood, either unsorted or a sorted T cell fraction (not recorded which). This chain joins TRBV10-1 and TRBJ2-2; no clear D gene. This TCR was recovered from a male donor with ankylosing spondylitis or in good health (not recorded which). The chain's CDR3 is CASSPELTVGTGELFF. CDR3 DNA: TGCGCCAGCAGTCCCGAGTTGACGGTGGGGACCGGGGAGCTGTTTTTT.